This T cell receptor beta chain was identified in a study of Ad26.COV2.S vaccination and SARS-CoV-2 variants. Study at large: Donor was one of the participants in the Ad26.COV2.S arm of the COV1001 trial. Points from the study as a whole: Vaccine and placebo groups showed comparable non-spike TCR breadth. Reportedly, spike-specific CD8+ and CD4+ T cell responses achieved substantial breadth once vaccination had taken place.

In regard to this clone: Its antigen is unidentified.

Treatment in this sample: some 19 received Ad26.COV2.S at low or high dose, single or two shots; about 5 received placebo; per-sample allocation not given. Repertoires come from day 63 after the first vaccine or placebo injection. Trimming took off 4 bases at V and 2 bases at J, with 9 bases between the two ends. CDR1 SQVTM and CDR2 ANQGSEA come from the germline V gene. The CDR3 spans 12 residues. TCRdb's table, derived via immunoSEQ multiplex PCR, lists solely in-frame clones and lacks some. The sample lists about 480,000 clones; around 88% were seen once. V and J are TRBV29-1 and TRBJ2-7, with D possibly called TRBD1 or TRBD2 (5 bases each). The source is a person aged 18-60 years who received the Ad26.COV2.S COVID-19 vaccine or a placebo. Sequenced here: peripheral blood, sampled in a trial of Ad26.COV2.S vaccine versus placebo. This chain's CDR3 is CSVAGTPYEQYF. Written as DNA, the CDR3 is TGCAGCGTTGCAGGGACCCCCTACGAGCAGTACTTC.